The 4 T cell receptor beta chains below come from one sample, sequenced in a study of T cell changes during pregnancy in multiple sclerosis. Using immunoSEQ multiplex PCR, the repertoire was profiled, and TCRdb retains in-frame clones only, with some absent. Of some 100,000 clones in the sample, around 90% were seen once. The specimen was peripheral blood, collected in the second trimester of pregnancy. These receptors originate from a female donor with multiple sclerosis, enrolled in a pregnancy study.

The CDR3 spells CASSYSSGGSGDTQYF. CDR3 DNA sequence: TGTGCCAGCAGTTACTCTAGCGGGGGGTCTGGAGATACGCAGTATTTT. The rearrangement links TRBV6-6 to TRBJ2-3, with 10 nucleotides matching TRBD2. V trimming: 0 bases; J trimming: 5 bases; junction bases outside the gene matches: 5. The CDR3 loop spans 16 amino acids. Per the germline V gene, CDR1 is MNHNY and CDR2 is SVGAGI (reference sequence).

In DNA, the CDR3 is TGTGCCAGCAGTTCCTCCTTCGGGAGGGGAAGCAATCAGCCCCAGCATTTT. It codes for CASSSSFGRGSNQPQHF. The J gene is TRBJ1-5, the V gene TRBV27; tentative D call: TRBD1 (5 bases). Germline V gene sequence: CDR1 MNHEY, CDR2 SMNVEV (reference sequence). This CDR3 has 17 amino acids. Trimming pared 4 bases from V and 1 base from J, leaving 17 bases between.

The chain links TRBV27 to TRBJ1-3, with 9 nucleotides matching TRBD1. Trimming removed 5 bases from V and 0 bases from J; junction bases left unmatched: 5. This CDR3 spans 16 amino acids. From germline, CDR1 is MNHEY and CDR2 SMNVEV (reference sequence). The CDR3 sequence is CASSPWTGDSGNTIYF. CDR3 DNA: TGTGCCAGCAGTCCCTGGACAGGGGACTCTGGAAACACCATATATTTT.

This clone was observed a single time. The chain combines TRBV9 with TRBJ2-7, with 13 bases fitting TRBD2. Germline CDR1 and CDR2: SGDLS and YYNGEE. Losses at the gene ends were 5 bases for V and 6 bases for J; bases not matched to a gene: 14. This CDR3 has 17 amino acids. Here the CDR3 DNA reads TGTGCCAGCAGTCGAGGGACTAGCGGGACCCCCTCTCGCGAGCAGTACTTC. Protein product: CASSRGTSGTPSREQYF.